What follows are 17 T cell receptor beta chains derived from one specimen sequenced in a study of blood T cell repertoires in COVID-19. The method was immunoSEQ multiplex PCR; TCRdb's version includes in-frame clones alone and lacks a portion of them. The sample records under 75,000 clones, 80% being singletons. The material sequenced was peripheral blood. The receptors here all came from a man between 65 and 79 years old who had recovered from COVID-19.

The J gene is TRBJ1-2, the V gene TRBV7-3; 8 nucleotides match TRBD1. Germline CDR1 SGHTA, CDR2 FQGTGA. The CDR3 runs to 15 residues. V was clipped by 6 bases and J by 4 bases; unmatched bases: 10. CDR3 sequence (DNA): TGTGCCAGCAGTCAACAGCCGGGACAGGTCTATGGCTACACCTTC. Encoded protein: CASSQQPGQVYGYTF.

J is TRBJ1-4 and V is TRBV9; D gene uncertain. V was shortened by 4 bases and J by 2 bases, with 15 bases between the two germline ends. Germline CDR1 is SGDLS and CDR2 is YYNGEE. The CDR3 spans 16 residues. This chain's CDR3 is CASSYGSSGTNEKLFF. In DNA, the CDR3 is TGTGCCAGCAGCTACGGGTCTTCTGGGACTAATGAAAAACTGTTTTTT.

This chain connects TRBV28 to TRBJ2-2, with a weak D call TRBD2 (5 bases). Germline V gives CDR1 MDHEN, CDR2 SYDVKM. CDR3 length: 16 amino acids. Trimming pared 4 bases from V and 4 bases from J, leaving 16 bases between. CDR3 sequence (DNA): TGTGCCAGCAGTTCTCCGGGCCGTCGGGGCACCGGGGAGCTGTTTTTT. Protein sequence: CASSSPGRRGTGELFF. Using reference TRBV28 and TRBJ2-2 for the parts outside the CDR3, the full variable domain is DVKVTQSSRYLVKRTGEKVFLECVQDMDHENMFWYRQDPGLGLRLIYFSYDVKMKEKGDIPEGYSVSREKKERFSLILESASTNQTSMYLCASSSPGRRGTGELFFGEGSRLTVL.

This rearrangement joins TRBV30 to TRBJ2-3; D call uncertain. The CDR3 is 15 amino acids. Germline lookup yields CDR1 GTSNPN and CDR2 SVGIG (reference sequence). The V end was cut by 3 bases, the J end by 0 bases, with 13 bases between. Written as DNA, the CDR3 is TGTGCCTGGAGCCGTGGCGGATCTAGCACAGATACGCAGTATTTT. It is translated as CAWSRGGSSTDTQYF.

The chain couples TRBV10-3 to TRBJ1-2; tentatively, D is TRBD1 (5 bases). The CDR3 is 15 amino acids. Trimming removed 0 bases at V and 3 bases at J, with 11 bases between. Germline loops: CDR1 ENHRY, CDR2 SYGVKD. CDR3 sequence: CAISESVGGDYGYTF. The DNA for the CDR3 is TGTGCCATCAGTGAGTCTGTGGGGGGGGACTATGGCTACACCTTC.

This chain links TRBV5-1 with TRBJ2-5; 9 bases align to TRBD2. CDR1 is SGHRS and CDR2 is YFSETQ in the germline V gene. After removal of 4 bases from V and 5 bases from J, the junction contained 6 bases not matched to a gene. CDR3 length: 14 residues. The CDR3 loop reads CASSPGAGGETQYF. The CDR3 nucleotides are TGCGCCAGCAGCCCCGGTGCGGGGGGGGAGACCCAGTACTTC.

This rearrangement joins TRBV6-2 or TRBV6-3 to TRBJ2-3; TRBD2 agrees at 9 bases. V gave up 6 bases and J gave up 2 bases; unmatched junction bases: 6. The CDR3 covers 15 residues. Germline CDR1 MNHEY, CDR2 SVGEGT. The CDR3 reads CASSRTGLATDTQYF. CDR3 DNA: TGTGCCAGCAGCCGTACGGGACTAGCCACAGATACGCAGTATTTT.

The chain is built from TRBV21-1 and TRBJ2-1; TRBD2 is the table's D call, not checked against the DNA. TRBV21-1 is a pseudogene. The CDR3 loop spans 16 amino acids. CDR3 in DNA: TGTGCCAGCAGCAAAGTGGGTAGCGGGGGGGACTATGAGCAGTTCTTC. It is translated as CASSKVGSGGDYEQFF.

V and J are TRBV5-1 and TRBJ2-5; tentatively, D is TRBD2 (6 bases). V lost 4 bases to trimming and J lost 0 bases, with 22 bases between them. CDR3 length equals 18 residues. Germline V gene sequence: CDR1 SGHRS, CDR2 YFSETQ. For the CDR3, the DNA is TGCGCCAGCAGCCGAAGGGGACTTGCCCATAGGTACCAAGAGACCCAGTACTTC. Its protein product is CASSRRGLAHRYQETQYF.

This clone was detected a few times. The chain recombines TRBV5-8 with TRBJ2-1, with 11 bases lining up with TRBD2. The V segment lost 4 bases and the J segment 3 bases; nucleotides outside the gene matches: 3. The CDR3 is 15 amino acids. CDR1 and CDR2 from the germline V gene are SGHTS and YDEGEE. The CDR3 DNA reads TGTGCCAGCAGCCCGGGACTAGCGGTCTACAATGAGCAGTTCTTC. Translating gives CASSPGLAVYNEQFF.

This clone turned up a few times. The chain combines TRBV6-2 or TRBV6-3 with TRBJ2-7; 8 bases align to TRBD1. The CDR3 is made up of 15 amino acids. The germline CDR1 and CDR2 sequences are MNHEY and SVGEGT. Losses at the gene ends were 5 bases for V and 3 bases for J; bases not matched to a gene: 9. The CDR3 loop is CASSAGTGGVYEQYF. Written as DNA, the CDR3 is TGTGCCAGCAGTGCCGGGACAGGAGGAGTCTACGAGCAGTACTTC.

The chain recombines TRBV2 with TRBJ2-1, with 9 bases fitting TRBD1. V lost 6 bases, J lost 8 bases, and 8 bases stayed unmatched. Germline CDR1 SNHLY, CDR2 FYNNEI. CDR3 size: 14 residues. The CDR3 coding sequence is TGTGCCAGCAGATCCGGGACAGGGAACGATGAGCAGTTCTTC. Translation: CASRSGTGNDEQFF.

The chain links TRBV18 to TRBJ1-5, with D maybe TRBD1 (6 bases). Germline loops: CDR1 KGHSH, CDR2 LQKENI. The ends were cut back, 2 bases at V and 0 bases at J, with 14 bases in the middle. The CDR3 runs 17 residues. CDR3 amino acids: CASSPRGGDYSNQPQHF. The CDR3 region has the DNA TGTGCCAGCTCACCAAGGGGGGGGGACTATAGCAATCAGCCCCAGCATTTT.

V and J are TRBV12-3 or TRBV12-4 and TRBJ1-1; D not certain. Deletions cut 6 bases from V and 4 bases from J, with 9 bases between. The CDR3 is 12 amino acids. CDR3 sequence: CASSRPGTEAFF. CDR3 DNA sequence: TGTGCCAGCAGCCGACCGGGCACTGAAGCTTTCTTT.

V and J are TRBV6-1 and TRBJ2-1; 7 bases are shared with TRBD1. The germline V gene encodes CDR1 MNHNS and CDR2 SASEGT. The CDR3 runs to 16 residues. V lost 2 bases and J lost 7; bases outside the gene matches: 11. CDR3 sequence: CASSEQTGNRGNEQFF. Here the CDR3 DNA reads TGTGCCAGCAGTGAACAGACAGGGAATCGGGGAAATGAGCAGTTCTTC.

This clone showed up many times. The V gene is TRBV15, the J gene TRBJ2-7; D is unresolved. V was trimmed by 0 bases and J by 2 bases, leaving 8 bases between them. Germline lookup yields CDR1 LNHNV and CDR2 YYDKDF (reference sequence). CDR3 size: 14 residues. The CDR3 bases are TGTGCCACCAGCAGAGATCAGGCAGCCTACGAGCAGTACTTC. This gives the protein CATSRDQAAYEQYF.

This chain links TRBV5-1 with TRBJ2-7, with D perhaps TRBD2 (6 bases). CDR1 is SGHRS, CDR2 YFSETQ, per germline. This CDR3 is built from 15 residues. With 1 base removed from V and 0 bases from J, the gap between germline ends came to 11 bases. The CDR3 sequence is CASSLRPGSSYEQYF. CDR3 nucleotide sequence: TGCGCCAGCAGCTTGCGCCCCGGGAGCTCCTACGAGCAGTACTTC.